The T cell receptor (beta chain) under discussion was sequenced for a study of T cells in Graves' hyperthyroidism and ophthalmopathy. Study in general: The initial diagnosis was the point when peripheral blood was collected, ahead of any treatment.

The study, taken as a whole, reports: Ophthalmopathy cases were set apart from stable hyperthyroidism by a 13 V-J model. Blood also held most thyroid clonotypes expanded beyond 0.001.

Each 10 ml fresh peripheral blood draw supplied the PBMCs. Remarks on this clonotype: Its antigen is not identified.

V was clipped by 0 bases and J by 5 bases; unmatched bases: 14. CDR3 length: 18 amino acids. Germline V gene data show CDR1 as SGHRS and CDR2 as YFSETQ. RNA transcripts yielded amplified TCR beta CDR3 regions. In the first-round RT-PCR of the TCR CDR3, the HTBI primer set was used. A single record per CDR3 protein comes from TCRdb applying MiXCR to the multiplex PCR reads. The top ten clones hold about 35% of a sample with 250,000 to 300,000 distinct CDR3 sequences, around 19% of them seen once. The sequence derives from a man aged 50 to 60 with Graves' ophthalmopathy. The rearrangement joins TRBV5-1 to TRBJ2-1; 7 nucleotides match TRBD2. Sequenced: blood. CDR3 DNA sequence: TGCGCCAGCAGCTTGGCCCTACTAGCGAAGGTAGGGGACAATGAGCAGTTCTTC. This sequence encodes CASSLALLAKVGDNEQFF.